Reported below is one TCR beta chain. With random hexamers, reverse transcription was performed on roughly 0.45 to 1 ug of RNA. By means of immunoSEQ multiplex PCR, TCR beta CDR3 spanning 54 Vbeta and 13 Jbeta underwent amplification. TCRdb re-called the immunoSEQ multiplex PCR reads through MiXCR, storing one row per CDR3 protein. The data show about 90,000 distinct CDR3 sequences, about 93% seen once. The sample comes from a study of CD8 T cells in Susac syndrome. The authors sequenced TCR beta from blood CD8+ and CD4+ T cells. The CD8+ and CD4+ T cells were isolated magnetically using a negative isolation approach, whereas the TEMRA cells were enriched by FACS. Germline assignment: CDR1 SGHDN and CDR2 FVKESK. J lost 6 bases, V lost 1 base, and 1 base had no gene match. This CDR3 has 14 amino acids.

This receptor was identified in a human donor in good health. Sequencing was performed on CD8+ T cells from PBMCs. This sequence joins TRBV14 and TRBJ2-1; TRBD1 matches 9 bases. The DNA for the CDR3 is TGTGCCAGCAGCCAAGGGACAGGGGCCAATGAGCAGTTCTTC. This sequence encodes CASSQGTGANEQFF.